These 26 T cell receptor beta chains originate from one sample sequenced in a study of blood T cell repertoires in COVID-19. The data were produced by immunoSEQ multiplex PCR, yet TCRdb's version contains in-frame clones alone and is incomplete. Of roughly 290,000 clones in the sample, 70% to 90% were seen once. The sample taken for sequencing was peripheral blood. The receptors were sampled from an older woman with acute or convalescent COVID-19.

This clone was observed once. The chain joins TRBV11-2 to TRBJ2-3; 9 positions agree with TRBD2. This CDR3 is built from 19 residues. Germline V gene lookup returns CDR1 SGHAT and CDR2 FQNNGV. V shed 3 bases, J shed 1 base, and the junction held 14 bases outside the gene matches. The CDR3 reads CASSLRGLARWVRTDTQYF. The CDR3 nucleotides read TGTGCCAGCAGCTTGCGGGGACTAGCCCGGTGGGTGCGCACAGATACGCAGTATTTT.

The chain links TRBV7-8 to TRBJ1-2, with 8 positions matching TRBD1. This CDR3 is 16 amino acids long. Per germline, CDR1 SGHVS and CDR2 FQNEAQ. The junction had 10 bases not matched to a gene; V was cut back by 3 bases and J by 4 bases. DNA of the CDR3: TGTGCCAGCAGCTTTTATTTAGGACAGGGCAGCTATGGCTACACCTTC. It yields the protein CASSFYLGQGSYGYTF. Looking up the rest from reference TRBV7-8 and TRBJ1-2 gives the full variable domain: GAGVSQSPRYKVAKRGQDVALRCDPISGHVSLFWYQQALGQGPEFLTYFQNEAQLDKSGLPSDRFFAERPEGSVSTLKIQRTQQEDSAVYLCASSFYLGQGSYGYTFGSGTRLTVV.

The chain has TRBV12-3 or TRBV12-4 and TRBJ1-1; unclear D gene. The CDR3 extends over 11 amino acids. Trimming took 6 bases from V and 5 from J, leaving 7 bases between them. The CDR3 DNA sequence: TGTGCCAGCAGCGAGGGAACTGAAGCTTTCTTT. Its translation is CASSEGTEAFF.

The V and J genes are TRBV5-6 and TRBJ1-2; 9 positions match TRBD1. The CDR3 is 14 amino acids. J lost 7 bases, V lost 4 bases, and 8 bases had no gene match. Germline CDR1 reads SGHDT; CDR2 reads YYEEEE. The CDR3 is CASSPTQGALGYTF. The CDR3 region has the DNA TGTGCCAGCAGCCCGACACAGGGGGCCCTTGGCTACACCTTC.

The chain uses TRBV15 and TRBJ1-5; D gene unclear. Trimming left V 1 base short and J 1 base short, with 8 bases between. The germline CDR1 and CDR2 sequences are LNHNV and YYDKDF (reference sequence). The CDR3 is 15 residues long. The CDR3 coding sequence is TGTGCCACCAGCAGAGCCACAGCAAGCAATCAGCCCCAGCATTTT. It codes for CATSRATASNQPQHF.

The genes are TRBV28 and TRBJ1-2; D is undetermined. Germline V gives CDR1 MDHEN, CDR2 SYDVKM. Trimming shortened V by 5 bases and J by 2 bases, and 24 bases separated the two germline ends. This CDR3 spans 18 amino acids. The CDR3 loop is CASSPAYLGGQLNYGYTF. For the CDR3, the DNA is TGTGCCAGCAGTCCTGCGTACCTGGGAGGCCAACTCAACTATGGCTACACCTTC.

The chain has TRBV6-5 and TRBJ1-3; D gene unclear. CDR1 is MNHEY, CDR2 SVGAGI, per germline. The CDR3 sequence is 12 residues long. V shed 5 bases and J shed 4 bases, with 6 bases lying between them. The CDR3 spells CASSTGGNTIYF. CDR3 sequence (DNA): TGTGCCAGCAGTACCGGGGGAAACACCATATATTTT.

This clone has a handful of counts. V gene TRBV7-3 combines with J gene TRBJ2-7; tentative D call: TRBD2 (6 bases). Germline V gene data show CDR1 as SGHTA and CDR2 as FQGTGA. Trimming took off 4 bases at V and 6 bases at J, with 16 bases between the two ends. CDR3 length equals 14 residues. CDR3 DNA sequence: TGTGCCAGCAGCTCCGGGACTGGGGCCCTCGAGCAGTACTTC. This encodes CASSSGTGALEQYF.

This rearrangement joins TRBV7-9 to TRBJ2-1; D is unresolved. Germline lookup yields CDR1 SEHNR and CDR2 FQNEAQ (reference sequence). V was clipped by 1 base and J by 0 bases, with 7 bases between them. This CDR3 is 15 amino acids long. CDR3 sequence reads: CASSLGSGSYNEQFF. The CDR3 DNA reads TGTGCCAGCAGCTTAGGTTCCGGCTCCTACAATGAGCAGTTCTTC.

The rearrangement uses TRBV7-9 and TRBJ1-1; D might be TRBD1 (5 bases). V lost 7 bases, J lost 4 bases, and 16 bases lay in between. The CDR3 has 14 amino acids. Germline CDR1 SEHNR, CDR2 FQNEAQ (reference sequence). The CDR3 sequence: CASIHGGSSTEAFF. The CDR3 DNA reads TGTGCCAGCATCCACGGGGGGTCGAGCACTGAAGCTTTCTTT.

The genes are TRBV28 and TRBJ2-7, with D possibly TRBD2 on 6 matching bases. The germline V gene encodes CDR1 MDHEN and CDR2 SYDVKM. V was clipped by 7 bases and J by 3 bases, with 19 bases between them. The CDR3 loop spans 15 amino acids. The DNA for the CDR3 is TGTGCCAGCATCCACGGTGGCGGGACCTTCTACGAGCAGTACTTC. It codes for CASIHGGGTFYEQYF.

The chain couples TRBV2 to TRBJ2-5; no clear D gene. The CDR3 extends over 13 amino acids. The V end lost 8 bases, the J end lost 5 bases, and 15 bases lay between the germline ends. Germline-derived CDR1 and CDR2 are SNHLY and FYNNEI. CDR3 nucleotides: TGTGCCAGCGGCTATATGGCCGGGGAGACCCAGTACTTC. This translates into CASGYMAGETQYF.

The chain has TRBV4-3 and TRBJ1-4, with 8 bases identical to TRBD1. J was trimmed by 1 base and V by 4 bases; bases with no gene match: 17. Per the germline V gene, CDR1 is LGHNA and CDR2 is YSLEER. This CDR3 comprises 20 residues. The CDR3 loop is CASSPSAEAGGFLTNEKLFF. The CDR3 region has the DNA TGCGCCAGCAGCCCCTCGGCAGAGGCAGGGGGCTTTTTAACTAATGAAAAACTGTTTTTT.

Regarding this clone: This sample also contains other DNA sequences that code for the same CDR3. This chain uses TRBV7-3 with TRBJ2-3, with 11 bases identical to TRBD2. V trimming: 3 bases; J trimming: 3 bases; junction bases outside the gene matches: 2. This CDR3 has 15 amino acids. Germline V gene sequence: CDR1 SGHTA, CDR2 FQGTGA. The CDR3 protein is CASSLASGGTDTQYF. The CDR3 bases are TGTGCCAGCAGCTTGGCTAGCGGGGGGACAGATACGCAGTATTTT.

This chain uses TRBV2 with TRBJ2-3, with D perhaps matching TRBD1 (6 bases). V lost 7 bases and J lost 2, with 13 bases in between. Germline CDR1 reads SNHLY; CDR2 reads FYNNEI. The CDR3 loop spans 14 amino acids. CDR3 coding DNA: TGTGCCAGCAACTTTGGACAGTTCACAGATACGCAGTATTTT. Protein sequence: CASNFGQFTDTQYF.

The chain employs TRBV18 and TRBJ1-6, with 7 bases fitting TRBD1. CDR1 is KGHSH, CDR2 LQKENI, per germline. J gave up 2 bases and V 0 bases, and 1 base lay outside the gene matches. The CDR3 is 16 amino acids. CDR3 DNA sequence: TGTGCCAGCTCACCACCCACAGGGGCCTATAATTCACCCCTCCACTTT. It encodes CASSPPTGAYNSPLHF.

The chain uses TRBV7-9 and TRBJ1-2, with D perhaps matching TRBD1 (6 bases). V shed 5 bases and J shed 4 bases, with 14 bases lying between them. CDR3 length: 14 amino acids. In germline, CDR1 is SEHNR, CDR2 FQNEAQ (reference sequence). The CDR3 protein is CASSEPTGTYGYTF. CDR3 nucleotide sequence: TGTGCCAGCAGCGAACCGACAGGAACCTATGGCTACACCTTC. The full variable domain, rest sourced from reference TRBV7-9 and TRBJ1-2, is DTGVSQNPRHKITKRGQNVTFRCDPISEHNRLYWYRQTLGQGPEFLTYFQNEAQLEKSRLLSDRFSAERPKGSFSTLEIQRTEQGDSAMYLCASSEPTGTYGYTFGSGTRLTVV.

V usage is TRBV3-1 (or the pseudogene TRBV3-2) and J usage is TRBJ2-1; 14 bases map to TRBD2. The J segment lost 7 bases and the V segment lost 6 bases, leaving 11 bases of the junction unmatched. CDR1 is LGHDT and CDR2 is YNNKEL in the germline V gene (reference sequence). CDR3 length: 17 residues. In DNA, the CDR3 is TGTGCCAGCAGACTGGGGACTAGCGGGAGTGTGCGGAATGAGCAGTTCTTC. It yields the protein CASRLGTSGSVRNEQFF.

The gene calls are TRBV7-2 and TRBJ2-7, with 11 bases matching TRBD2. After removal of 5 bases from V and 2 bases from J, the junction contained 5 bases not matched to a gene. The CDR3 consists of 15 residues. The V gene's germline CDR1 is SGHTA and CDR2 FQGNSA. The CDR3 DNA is TGTGCCAGCAGCCCGGGACTAGCGGAGACCTACGAGCAGTACTTC. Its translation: CASSPGLAETYEQYF.

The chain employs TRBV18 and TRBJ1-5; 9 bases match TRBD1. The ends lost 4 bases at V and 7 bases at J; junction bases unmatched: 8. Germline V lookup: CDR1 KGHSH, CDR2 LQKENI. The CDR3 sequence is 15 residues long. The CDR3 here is CASSLEQGAQQPQHF. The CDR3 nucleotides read TGTGCCAGCTCACTCGAACAGGGGGCTCAGCAGCCCCAGCATTTT.

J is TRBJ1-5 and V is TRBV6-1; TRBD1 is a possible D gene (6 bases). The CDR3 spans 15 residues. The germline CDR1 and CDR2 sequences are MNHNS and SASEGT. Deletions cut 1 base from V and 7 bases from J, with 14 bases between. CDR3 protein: CASSEVAGEGQPQHF. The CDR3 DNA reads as TGTGCCAGCAGTGAAGTGGCAGGGGAGGGACAGCCCCAGCATTTT.

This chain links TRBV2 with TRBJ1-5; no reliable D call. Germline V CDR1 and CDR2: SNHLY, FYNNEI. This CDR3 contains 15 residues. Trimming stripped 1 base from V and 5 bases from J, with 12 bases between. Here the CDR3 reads CASSEVRGRHQPQHF. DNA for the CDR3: TGTGCCAGCAGTGAAGTACGAGGAAGGCATCAGCCCCAGCATTTT.

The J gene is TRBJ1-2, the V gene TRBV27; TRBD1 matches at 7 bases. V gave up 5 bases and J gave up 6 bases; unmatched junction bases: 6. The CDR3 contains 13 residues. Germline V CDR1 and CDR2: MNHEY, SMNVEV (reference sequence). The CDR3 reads CASSVDRVDGYTF. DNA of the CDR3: TGTGCCAGCAGTGTCGACAGGGTGGATGGCTACACCTTC.

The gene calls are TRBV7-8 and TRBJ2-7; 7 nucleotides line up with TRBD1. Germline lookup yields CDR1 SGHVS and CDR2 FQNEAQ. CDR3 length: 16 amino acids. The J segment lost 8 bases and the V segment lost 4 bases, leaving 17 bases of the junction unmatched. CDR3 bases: TGTGCCAGCAGCTACATGGGGACAGAGCCTAATTTCCAGCAGTACTTC. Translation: CASSYMGTEPNFQQYF.

The CDR3 reads CASSEEAVNTEAFF. CDR3 nucleotide sequence: TGTGCCAGCAGTGAAGAGGCGGTGAACACTGAAGCTTTCTTT. The chain combines TRBV6-1 with TRBJ1-1; the D is unclear. Germline CDR1 is MNHNS and CDR2 is SASEGT. CDR3 length: 14 amino acids. V was trimmed by 1 base and J by 0 bases, leaving 6 bases between them.

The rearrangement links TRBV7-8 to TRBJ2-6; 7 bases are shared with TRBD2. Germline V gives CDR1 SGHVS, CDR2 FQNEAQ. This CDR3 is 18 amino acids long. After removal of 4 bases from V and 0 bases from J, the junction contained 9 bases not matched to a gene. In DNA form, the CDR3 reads TGTGCCAGCAGCTCCCCGGGAGGCCAGAGCTCTGGGGCCAACGTCCTGACTTTC. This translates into CASSSPGGQSSGANVLTF.